The following is a TCR beta chain sequence with its context. The antigen is not known. At one end, the junction sequence differs from germline, possibly due to a read error. Method: immunoSEQ multiplex PCR; TCRdb's copy keeps in-frame clones and lacks some. This table holds 300,000 to 350,000 clones, roughly 90% found once. The data originate from a study of Ad26.COV2.S vaccination and SARS-CoV-2 variants. As for the study in general: Ad26.COV2.S, an intramuscular injection, was given once or twice 56 days apart. Findings and limits, study-wide: Across vaccine and placebo recipients, the breadth of non-spike TCRs was similar.

The treatment: roughly 18 received Ad26.COV2.S at low or high dose, single or two shots; about five received placebo; per-sample allocation not given. Collection of the samples took place on day 63 after the first injection of vaccine or placebo. This Boston cohort included adults aged 18-55 years. The germline V gene has CDR1 LGHDT and CDR2 YNNKEL (reference sequence). This CDR3 spans 12 amino acids. This TCR was recovered from a person aged 18 to 65 who received the Ad26.COV2.S COVID-19 vaccine or a placebo. Sequenced here: peripheral blood, sampled in a trial of Ad26.COV2.S vaccine versus placebo. This chain joins TRBV3-1 (or the pseudogene TRBV3-2) and TRBJ1-3; 9 bases fit TRBD1. The CDR3 is CASSQGQGERSF. The CDR3 nucleotides read TGTGCCAGCAGCCAAGGACAGGGGGAACGGAGTTTT.